One and the same sample provided the 29 T cell receptor beta chains below, sequenced in a study of PD-L1 blockade in urothelial cancer. Assay used: immunoSEQ multiplex PCR; TCRdb lists only in-frame clones, some missing. Of roughly 50,000 clones listed, roughly 80% are singletons. Time point reported: peripheral blood 6 weeks after treatment start. This specimen was PBMCs, taken around atezolizumab (anti-PD-L1) treatment. The receptors here all came from a man between 65 and 85 years old with urothelial cancer.

The gene calls are TRBV11-3 and TRBJ2-3; D possibly corresponds to TRBD1 (6 bases). CDR1 and CDR2 (germline): SGHNT, YENEEA. This CDR3 is built from 13 residues. The germline V and J ends were trimmed by 1 base and 10 bases, with 12 bases remaining between them. DNA of the CDR3: TGTGCCAGCAGCTTAGGGGGGCAGGGCGCGCAGTATTTT. Translation: CASSLGGQGAQYF.

This chain uses TRBV5-6 with TRBJ2-5, with a possible D match to TRBD1 (6 bases). In germline, CDR1 is SGHDT, CDR2 YYEEEE. This CDR3 has 15 residues. Trimming removed 6 bases at V and 3 bases at J, with 18 bases between. CDR3 DNA: TGTGCCAGCACCCTTGAGGGGGAAAGGGAAGAGACCCAGTACTTC. Translation: CASTLEGEREETQYF. Variable domain in full (rest from reference TRBV5-6 and TRBJ2-5): DAGVTQSPTHLIKTRGQQVTLRCSPKSGHDTVSWYQQALGQGPQFIFQYYEEEERQRGNFPDRFSGHQFPNYSSELNVNALLLGDSALYLCASTLEGEREETQYFGPGTRLLVL.

A single count supports this clone. The chain is built from TRBV5-1 and TRBJ2-1; 7 positions agree with TRBD1. The CDR3 spans 15 residues. Germline V gene lookup returns CDR1 SGHRS and CDR2 YFSETQ. V shed 4 bases and J 4 bases; nucleotides not matched to a gene: 8. CDR3 coding DNA: TGCGCCAGCAGCGAGGACAGGACGACTTACAATGAGCAGTTCTTC. Encoded protein: CASSEDRTTYNEQFF.

The rearrangement uses TRBV5-1 and TRBJ2-1; TRBD1 aligns across 8 bases. CDR1 is SGHRS, CDR2 YFSETQ, per germline. The CDR3 covers 16 residues. With V trimmed by 1 base and J by 6 bases, 9 bases remained unmatched. CDR3 coding DNA: TGCGCCAGCAGCTTGATGGGGCAGGGGGCTATCAATGAGCAGTTCTTC. Translation: CASSLMGQGAINEQFF. The full variable domain, completed using reference TRBV5-1 and TRBJ2-1, is KAGVTQTPRYLIKTRGQQVTLSCSPISGHRSVSWYQQTPGQGLQFLFEYFSETQRNKGNFPGRFSGRQFSNSRSEMNVSTLELGDSALYLCASSLMGQGAINEQFFGPGTRLTVL.

The J gene is TRBJ2-4, the V gene TRBV27; 10 bases are shared with TRBD2. The CDR3 contains 18 residues. Per the germline V gene, CDR1 is MNHEY and CDR2 is SMNVEV (reference sequence). V gave up 5 bases and J gave up 0 bases; unmatched junction bases: 10. The CDR3 nucleotides read TGTGCCAGCAGTCCTCTAGCGGGAGCCACTCAAGCCAAAAACATTCAGTACTTC. Protein: CASSPLAGATQAKNIQYF.

The V gene is TRBV12-5, the J gene TRBJ1-1, with 9 nucleotides matching TRBD1. Germline assignment: CDR1 LGHNT and CDR2 FRNRAP. V dropped 6 bases and J dropped 12; count of bases not matched to a gene: 2. The CDR3 loop spans 10 amino acids. The CDR3 loop is CASGGQGSFF. DNA of the CDR3: TGTGCTAGTGGGGGACAGGGTTCTTTCTTT.

In the case of this clone: An end of the junction differs from the germline gene, which may be a read error. This chain connects TRBV7-7 to TRBJ2-5; D remains ambiguous. The CDR3 has 11 residues. CDR1 and CDR2 (germline): SSHAT, FNYEAQ (reference sequence). CDR3 in amino acids: CASSLGATQYF. Written as DNA, the CDR3 is TGTGCTAGCAGCTTAGGAGCGACCCAGTACTTC. The variable domain in full, completed from reference TRBV7-7 and TRBJ2-5, reads GAGVSQSPRYKVTKRGQDVTLRCDPISSHATLYWYQQALGQGPEFLTYFNYEAQPDKSGLPSDRFSAERPEGSISTLTIQRTEQRDSAMYRCASSLGATQYFGPGTRLLVL.

The chain uses TRBV7-9 and TRBJ1-1; D is ambiguous. Germline V gene sequence: CDR1 SEHNR, CDR2 FQNEAQ (reference sequence). Trimming left V 11 bases short and J 5 bases short, with 21 bases between. There are 14 residues in the CDR3. CDR3 amino acids: CAGRAAGSGTEAFF. Here the CDR3 DNA reads TGTGCCGGCCGGGCTGCCGGGTCGGGGACTGAAGCTTTCTTT.

This chain links TRBV6-6 with TRBJ1-5, with TRBD1 matching over 9 bases. Germline V CDR1 and CDR2: MNHNY, SVGAGI (reference sequence). The CDR3 consists of 16 residues. V was clipped by 2 bases and J by 4 bases; unmatched bases: 6. This chain's CDR3 is CASSYRGQGANQPQHF. The CDR3 coding sequence is TGTGCCAGCAGTTACAGGGGACAGGGTGCAAATCAGCCCCAGCATTTT.

The rearrangement joins TRBV5-6 to TRBJ1-2; 7 bases match TRBD1. Losses at the gene ends were 4 bases for V and 5 bases for J; bases not matched to a gene: 11. The CDR3 spans 15 residues. Germline assignment: CDR1 SGHDT and CDR2 YYEEEE. CDR3 sequence reads: CASSGGEGAGYGYTF. CDR3 DNA: TGTGCCAGCAGCGGTGGAGAGGGGGCAGGGTATGGCTACACCTTC.

The rearrangement links TRBV6-1 to TRBJ2-2; 10 bases match TRBD2. The CDR3 sequence is 17 residues long. V shed 2 bases and J 3 bases; nucleotides not matched to a gene: 6. The germline CDR1 and CDR2 sequences are MNHNS and SASEGT. The CDR3 here is CASSEPGLASDTGELFF. The CDR3 DNA follows: TGTGCCAGCAGTGAACCGGGACTAGCGTCCGACACCGGGGAGCTGTTTTTT.

The chain couples TRBV2 to TRBJ2-5, with D uncertain. Germline V lookup: CDR1 SNHLY, CDR2 FYNNEI. V dropped 6 bases and J dropped 1 base, with 9 bases sitting between them. The CDR3 loop spans 13 amino acids. CDR3 bases: TGTGCCAGCAGGGCCGGAGCCCAAGAGACCCAGTACTTC. This translates into CASRAGAQETQYF.

The gene calls are TRBV6-6 and TRBJ2-1; 7 nucleotides line up with TRBD2. Looked up from germline, CDR1 is MNHNY and CDR2 is SVGAGI (reference sequence). After removal of 4 bases from V and 9 bases from J, the junction contained 6 bases not matched to a gene. The CDR3 spans 13 residues. The CDR3, as DNA: TGTGCCAGCAGTTCCGGGAGGTACGGTGAGCAGTTCTTC. Protein: CASSSGRYGEQFF.

The V gene is TRBV11-2, the J gene TRBJ2-5, with 7 bases fitting TRBD2. The length of the CDR3 is 12 residues. The germline gives CDR1 SGHAT, CDR2 FQNNGV. V shed 5 bases and J 7 bases; nucleotides not matched to a gene: 4. The CDR3 sequence: CASSRPGGTQYF. The DNA for the CDR3 is TGTGCCAGCAGCCGACCGGGGGGGACCCAGTACTTC.

The chain has TRBV12-5 and TRBJ1-3; tentative D call: TRBD1 (6 bases). Per germline, CDR1 LGHNT and CDR2 FRNRAP. Trimming left V 0 bases short and J 0 bases short, with 18 bases between. This CDR3 is 19 amino acids long. This chain's CDR3 is CASGLVHRAQSFSGNTIYF. DNA of the CDR3: TGTGCTAGTGGTTTGGTCCACAGGGCCCAGAGTTTCTCTGGAAACACCATATATTTT. The full variable domain, completed using reference TRBV12-5 and TRBJ1-3, is DARVTQTPRHKVTEMGQEVTMRCQPILGHNTVFWYRQTMMQGLELLAYFRNRAPLDDSGMPKDRFSAEMPDATLATLKIQPSEPRDSAVYFCASGLVHRAQSFSGNTIYFGEGSWLTVV.

The CDR3 DNA sequence: TGTGCCAGCAGCCCAGGACAGGGCCAAGAGACCCAGTACTTC. Amino acids: CASSPGQGQETQYF. The chain links TRBV11-2 to TRBJ2-5, with 8 nucleotides matching TRBD1. V trimming: 5 bases; J trimming: 1 base; junction bases outside the gene matches: 3. Looked up from germline, CDR1 is SGHAT and CDR2 is FQNNGV. CDR3 size: 14 residues.

A few counts support this clone. The chain combines TRBV10-2 with TRBJ2-1; tentatively, D is TRBD2 (7 bases). Trimming took 3 bases from V and 8 from J, leaving 17 bases between them. The CDR3 has 15 amino acids. Germline lookup yields CDR1 WSHSY and CDR2 SAAADI. This CDR3 reads CASSDGGGSKYEQFF. Written as DNA, the CDR3 is TGCGCCAGCAGTGATGGGGGCGGGAGTAAATATGAGCAGTTCTTC.

This clone was found a few times. The rearrangement uses TRBV29-1 and TRBJ1-5, with D possibly matching TRBD1 (5 bases). Trimming removed 7 bases at V and 4 bases at J, with 14 bases between. This CDR3 is 13 amino acids long. Germline CDR1 reads SQVTM; CDR2 reads ANQGSEA. CDR3 DNA sequence: TGCAGCGCGTGGCTCGGGGGGAATCAGCCCCAGCATTTT. This gives the protein CSAWLGGNQPQHF.

V and J are TRBV6-6 and TRBJ1-2, with unresolved D. V was clipped by 0 bases and J by 6 bases, with 14 bases between them. The CDR3 loop spans 15 amino acids. Germline V CDR1 and CDR2: MNHNY, SVGAGI (reference sequence). The DNA for the CDR3 is TGTGCCAGCAGTTACTCGAGTGGTGCGAATGATGGCTACACCTTC. Protein: CASSYSSGANDGYTF.

This clone was detected once. Here the CDR3 DNA reads TGTGCCAGCATATCAGGGGGTGAGGCTGAAAAACTGTTTTTT. This gives the protein CASISGGEAEKLFF. This chain uses TRBV28 with TRBJ1-4, with TRBD1 identical over 7 bases. Germline trimming cut 7 bases from V and 7 bases from J; bases unmatched to any gene: 9. This CDR3 region has 14 residues. Germline V gene lookup returns CDR1 MDHEN and CDR2 SYDVKM.

This rearrangement joins TRBV19 to TRBJ1-5; no clear D. The CDR3 extends over 13 amino acids. Germline V gene data show CDR1 as LNHDA and CDR2 as SQIVND (reference sequence). V dropped 6 bases and J dropped 3 bases, with 9 bases sitting between them. The CDR3 DNA reads as TGTGCCAGTAGCCGTGCAGACAATCAGCCCCAGCATTTT. Protein product: CASSRADNQPQHF.

This clone occurred a few times. The V gene is TRBV30, the J gene TRBJ2-7, with 8 bases lining up with TRBD1. The V and J ends lost 2 bases and 1 base, in that order; junction bases with no gene match: 10. The CDR3 extends over 16 amino acids. CDR1 is GTSNPN and CDR2 is SVGIG in the germline V gene (reference sequence). The CDR3 spells CAWSTLFRTGSYEQYF. CDR3 in DNA: TGTGCCTGGAGTACGTTGTTTCGGACAGGGTCCTACGAGCAGTACTTC.

V is TRBV7-8 and J is TRBJ1-2, with D perhaps matching TRBD1 (5 bases). V gave up 5 bases and J gave up 4 bases, with 14 bases separating them. Germline assignment: CDR1 SGHVS and CDR2 FQNEAQ. This CDR3 region has 14 residues. The DNA of the CDR3 is TGTGCCAGCAGCAACTTAGGGGAAGCCTATGGCTACACCTTC. Its protein is CASSNLGEAYGYTF.

This clone was found a few times. CDR3 bases: TGTGCCAGCAGTGGGAGGAGGGTTGGACAGCCCCAGCATTTT. This sequence encodes CASSGRRVGQPQHF. This chain uses TRBV2 with TRBJ1-5; D gene ambiguous. Deletions cut 4 bases from V and 7 bases from J, with 14 bases between. This CDR3 is built from 14 residues. Germline V lookup: CDR1 SNHLY, CDR2 FYNNEI. Complete variable domain (other parts from reference TRBV2 and TRBJ1-5): EPEVTQTPSHQVTQMGQEVILRCVPISNHLYFYWYRQILGQKVEFLVSFYNNEISEKSEIFDDQFSVERPDGSNFTLKIRSTKLEDSAMYFCASSGRRVGQPQHFGDGTRLSIL.

The CDR3 DNA is TGTGCCAGCAGCTCGGAAGGGCGGGGGTACAATGAGCAGTTCTTC. Amino acid sequence: CASSSEGRGYNEQFF. The chain uses TRBV5-4 and TRBJ2-1; 7 bases line up with TRBD2. CDR3 length equals 15 residues. Trimming at V came to 3 bases and at J to 4 bases, leaving 7 bases not matched to a gene. From germline, CDR1 is SGHNT and CDR2 YYREEE (reference sequence).

The sample holds one count of this clone. The genes are TRBV5-4 and TRBJ1-1; TRBD1 matches 9 bases. CDR1 SGHNT and CDR2 YYREEE come from the germline V gene (reference sequence). This CDR3 is 14 amino acids long. Losses at the gene ends were 5 bases for V and 1 base for J; bases not matched to a gene: 3. CDR3 bases: TGTGCCAGCAGTAGGGGACAGGGGAACACTGAAGCTTTCTTT. Protein product: CASSRGQGNTEAFF.

This chain joins TRBV5-6 and TRBJ2-5, with D maybe TRBD2 (5 bases). V lost 1 base, J lost 5 bases, and 9 bases lay in between. CDR3 length: 13 amino acids. Germline CDR1 reads SGHDT; CDR2 reads YYEEEE. In nucleotides, the CDR3 is TGTGCCAGCAGCTTGACTAGTGACGAGACCCAGTACTTC. Translated, it gives CASSLTSDETQYF.

In its sample, this clone was seen once. For the CDR3, the DNA is TGCGCCAGCAGCTTGTGGGGGCTGGGTCAGCCCCAGCATTTT. Encoded protein: CASSLWGLGQPQHF. The chain links TRBV5-1 to TRBJ1-5, with a tentative D call TRBD1 (6 bases). This CDR3 is built from 14 residues. Trimming removed 1 base at V and 6 bases at J, with 11 bases between. CDR1 and CDR2 (germline): SGHRS, YFSETQ. The entire variable domain, with the rest obtained from reference TRBV5-1 and TRBJ1-5, is as follows: KAGVTQTPRYLIKTRGQQVTLSCSPISGHRSVSWYQQTPGQGLQFLFEYFSETQRNKGNFPGRFSGRQFSNSRSEMNVSTLELGDSALYLCASSLWGLGQPQHFGDGTRLSIL.

CDR3: CASGARDEQFF. The CDR3 DNA reads TGTGCCAGCGGAGCCAGGGATGAGCAGTTCTTC. The chain is built from TRBV2 and TRBJ2-1; possibly TRBD1 for D (5 bases). The germline V gene encodes CDR1 SNHLY and CDR2 FYNNEI. Trimming stripped 8 bases from V and 8 bases from J, with 10 bases between. CDR3 length: 11 amino acids.